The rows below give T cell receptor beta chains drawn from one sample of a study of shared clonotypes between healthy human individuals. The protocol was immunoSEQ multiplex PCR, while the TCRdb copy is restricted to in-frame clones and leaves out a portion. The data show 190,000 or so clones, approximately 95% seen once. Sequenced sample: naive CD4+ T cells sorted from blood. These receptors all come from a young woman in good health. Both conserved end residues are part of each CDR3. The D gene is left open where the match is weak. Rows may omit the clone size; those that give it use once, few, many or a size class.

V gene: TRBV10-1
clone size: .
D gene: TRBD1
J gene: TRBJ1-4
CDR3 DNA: TGCGCCAGCAGTGTCAGGGGGCCAACTAATGAAAAACTGTTTTTT
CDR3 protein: CASSVRGPTNEKLFF

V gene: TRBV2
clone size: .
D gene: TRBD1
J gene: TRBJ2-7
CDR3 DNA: TGTGCCAGCAGACAGGGGGCGGTTAGCTCCTACGAGCAGTACTTC
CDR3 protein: CASRQGAVSSYEQYF

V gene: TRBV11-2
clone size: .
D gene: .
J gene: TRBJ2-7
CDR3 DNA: TGTGCCAGCAGCCGCCTGCGGGGTAACTCCTACGAGCAGTACTTC
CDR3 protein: CASSRLRGNSYEQYF

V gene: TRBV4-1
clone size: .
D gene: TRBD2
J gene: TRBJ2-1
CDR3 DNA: TGCGCCAGCAGCCCCTGGGGTAGCGGGAGGCCTGAAGTGTACAATGAGCAGTTCTTC
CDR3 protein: CASSPWGSGRPEVYNEQFF

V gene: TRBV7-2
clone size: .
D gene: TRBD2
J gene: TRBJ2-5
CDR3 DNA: TGTGCCAGCAGCTTATACGCGGGAGGGGGAGAGACCCAGTACTTC
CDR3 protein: CASSLYAGGGETQYF

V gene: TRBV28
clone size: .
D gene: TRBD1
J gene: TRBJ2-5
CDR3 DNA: TGTGCCAGCAGACCGGGACAGGGGGAGGAGACCCAGTACTTC
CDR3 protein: CASRPGQGEETQYF

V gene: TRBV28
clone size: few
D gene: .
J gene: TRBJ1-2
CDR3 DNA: TGTGCCAGCAGCCTCACTAACTATGGCTACACCTTC
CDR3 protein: CASSLTNYGYTF

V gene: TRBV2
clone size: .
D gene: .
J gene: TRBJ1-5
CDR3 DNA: TGTGCCAGCAGTTACTTAGGCAGTAGCAATCAGCCCCAGCATTTT
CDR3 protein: CASSYLGSSNQPQHF

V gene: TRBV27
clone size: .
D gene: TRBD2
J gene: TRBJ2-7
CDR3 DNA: TGTGCCAGCAGAACTAGCGGGAGCTCTTACGAGCAGTACTTC
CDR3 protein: CASRTSGSSYEQYF

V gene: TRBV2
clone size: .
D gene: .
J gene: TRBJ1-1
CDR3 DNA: TGTGCCAGCAGGGAAGAAGGCGCGAACACTGAAGCTTTCTTT
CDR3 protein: CASREEGANTEAFF

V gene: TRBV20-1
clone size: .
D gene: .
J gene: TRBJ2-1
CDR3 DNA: TGCAGTGCAAAAACTCTGGATTTGCAGTTCTTC
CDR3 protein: CSAKTLDLQFF

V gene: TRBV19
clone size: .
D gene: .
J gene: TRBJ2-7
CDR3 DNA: TGTGCCAGTAGTATCGGGTGGGGGCCCTACGAGCAGTACTTC
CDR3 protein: CASSIGWGPYEQYF

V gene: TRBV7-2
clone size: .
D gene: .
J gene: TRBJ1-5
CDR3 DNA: TGTGCCAGCAGCGGCCGTATGGGCAATCAGCCCCAGCATTTT
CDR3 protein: CASSGRMGNQPQHF

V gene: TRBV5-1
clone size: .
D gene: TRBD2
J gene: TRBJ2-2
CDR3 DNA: TGCGCCAGCAGCTTAGCCGGGACTAGCACAGGGGAGCTGTTTTTT
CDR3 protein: CASSLAGTSTGELFF

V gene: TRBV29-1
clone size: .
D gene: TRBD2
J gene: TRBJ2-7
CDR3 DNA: TGCAGCGTTGAAGGACAGGTACTAGCGGGGGCCTACGAGCAGTACTTC
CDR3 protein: CSVEGQVLAGAYEQYF

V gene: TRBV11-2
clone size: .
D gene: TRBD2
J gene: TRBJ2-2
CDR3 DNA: TGTGCCAGCAGCCCGCTGGGGCGGGGGGCGAACACCGGGGAGCTGTTTTTT
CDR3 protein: CASSPLGRGANTGELFF

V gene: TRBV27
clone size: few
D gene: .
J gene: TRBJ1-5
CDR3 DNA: TGTGCCAGCAGTTTACGGTTAGGCAATCAGCCCCAGCATTTT
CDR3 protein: CASSLRLGNQPQHF

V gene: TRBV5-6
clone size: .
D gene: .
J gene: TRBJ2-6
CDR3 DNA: TGTGCCAGCGGGGGGACTGGGGCCAACGTCCTGACTTTC
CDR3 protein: CASGGTGANVLTF

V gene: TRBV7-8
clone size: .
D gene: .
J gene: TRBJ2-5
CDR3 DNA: TGTGCCAGCAGCTTACGTATGGGCAGGGCCCAAGAGACCCAGTACTTC
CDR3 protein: CASSLRMGRAQETQYF

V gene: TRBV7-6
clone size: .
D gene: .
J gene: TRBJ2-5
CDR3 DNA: TGTGCCAGCAGCTTAGTTTTCCGGGAGACCCAGTACTTC
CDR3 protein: CASSLVFRETQYF

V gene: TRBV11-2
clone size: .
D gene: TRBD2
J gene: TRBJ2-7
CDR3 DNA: TGTGCCAGCAGCCCCGGGACTAGGAACTACGAGCAGTACTTC
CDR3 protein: CASSPGTRNYEQYF

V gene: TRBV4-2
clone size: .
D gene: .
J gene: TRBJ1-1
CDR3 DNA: TGTGCCAGCAGCCAAGATAAGCGATCAGGGGATGAAGCTTTCTTT
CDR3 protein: CASSQDKRSGDEAFF

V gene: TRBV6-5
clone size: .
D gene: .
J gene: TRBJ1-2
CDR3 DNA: TGTGCCAGCAGCCCAGAAGGACAGATCTATGGCTACACCTTC
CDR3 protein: CASSPEGQIYGYTF

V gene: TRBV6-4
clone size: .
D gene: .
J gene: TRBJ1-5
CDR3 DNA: TGTGCCAGCAGTGACTCGGGGGGGATGGAGCCCCAGCATTTT
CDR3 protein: CASSDSGGMEPQHF

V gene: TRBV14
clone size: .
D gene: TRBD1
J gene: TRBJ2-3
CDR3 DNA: TGTGCCAGCAGCCAACTCAGGGGGCCAGATACGCAGTATTTT
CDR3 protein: CASSQLRGPDTQYF

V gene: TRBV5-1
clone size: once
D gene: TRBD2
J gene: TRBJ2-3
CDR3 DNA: TGCGCCAGCAGCCCATCGCGGACTAGTATTTTAGATACGCAGTATTTT
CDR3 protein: CASSPSRTSILDTQYF

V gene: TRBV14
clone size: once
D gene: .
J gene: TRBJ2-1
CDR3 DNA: TGTGCCAGCAGCCAAGGGGCAGGGAGAACCTACAATGAGCAGTTCTTC
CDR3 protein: CASSQGAGRTYNEQFF

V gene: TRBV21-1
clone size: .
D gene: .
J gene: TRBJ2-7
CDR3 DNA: TGTGCCAGCAGCAACTGGGGCGGGGTACTGCTATACGAGCAGTACTTC
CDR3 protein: CASSNWGGVLLYEQYF

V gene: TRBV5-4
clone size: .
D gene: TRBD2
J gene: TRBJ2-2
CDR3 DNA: TGTGCCAGCAGCTTCGGCGGGAGTAAGGCCGGGGAGCTGTTTTTT
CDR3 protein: CASSFGGSKAGELFF

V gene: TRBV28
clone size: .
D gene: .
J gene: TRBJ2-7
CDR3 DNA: TGTGCCAGCACCCTTGGAACCTCCTACGAGCAGTACTTC
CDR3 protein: CASTLGTSYEQYF

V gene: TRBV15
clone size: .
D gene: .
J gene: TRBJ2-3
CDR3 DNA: TGTGCCACCAGCCGTCAGGCACCCTCTAGCACAGATACGCAGTATTTT
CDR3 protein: CATSRQAPSSTDTQYF

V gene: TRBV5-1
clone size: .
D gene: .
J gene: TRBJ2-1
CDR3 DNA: TGCGCCAGCAGCTTGGGGTCGGTAGCAGAACACAATGAGCAGTTCTTC
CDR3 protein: CASSLGSVAEHNEQFF

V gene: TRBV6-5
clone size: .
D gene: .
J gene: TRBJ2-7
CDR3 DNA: TGTGCCAGCAAGAGGTCTACAGCTTCCTACGAGCAGTACTTC
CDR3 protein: CASKRSTASYEQYF

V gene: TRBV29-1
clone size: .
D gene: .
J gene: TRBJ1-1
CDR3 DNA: TGCAGCGTTAGGCTAACTGAACTTGGTGAAGCTTTCTTT
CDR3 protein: CSVRLTELGEAFF

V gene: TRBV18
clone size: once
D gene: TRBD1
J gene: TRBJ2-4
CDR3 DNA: TGTGCCAGCTCCCACGGGACAGCCGGGTCCAAAAACATTCAGTACTTC
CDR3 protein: CASSHGTAGSKNIQYF

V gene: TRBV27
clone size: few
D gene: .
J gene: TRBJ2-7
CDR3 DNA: TGTGCCAGCAGGGAACCGGGTCGAGGGGAGCAGTACTTC
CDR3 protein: CASREPGRGEQYF

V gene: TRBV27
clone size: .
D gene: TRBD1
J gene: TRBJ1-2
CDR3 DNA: TGTGCCAGCAGGGGGACAGGGGTAGGGGGCTACACCTTC
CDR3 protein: CASRGTGVGGYTF

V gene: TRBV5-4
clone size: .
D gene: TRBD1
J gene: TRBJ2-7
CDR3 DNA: TGTGCCAGCAGCGGGACGGGACAGAGCTACGAGCAGTACTTC
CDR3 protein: CASSGTGQSYEQYF

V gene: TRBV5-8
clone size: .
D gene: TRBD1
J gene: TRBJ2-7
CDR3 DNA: TGTGCCAGCAGGAGGGGGCACTCCTACGAGCAGTACTTC
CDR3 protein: CASRRGHSYEQYF

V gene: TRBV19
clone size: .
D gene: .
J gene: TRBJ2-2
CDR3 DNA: TGTGCCAGTAGTCGACAGGAGAACACCGGGGAGCTGTTTTTT
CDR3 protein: CASSRQENTGELFF

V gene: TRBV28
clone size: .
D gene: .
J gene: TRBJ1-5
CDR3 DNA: TGTGCCAGCAGTCCAACCGGACAGAGCAATCAGCCCCAGCATTTT
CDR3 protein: CASSPTGQSNQPQHF

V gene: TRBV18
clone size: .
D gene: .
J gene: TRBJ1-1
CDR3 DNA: TGTGCCAGCTCACCTACCCAGGGTACTGAAGCTTTCTTT
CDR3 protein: CASSPTQGTEAFF

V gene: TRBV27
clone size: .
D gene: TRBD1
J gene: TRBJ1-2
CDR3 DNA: TGTGCCAGCACCAAGGACAGGGCTAATAACTATGGCTACACCTTC
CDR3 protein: CASTKDRANNYGYTF

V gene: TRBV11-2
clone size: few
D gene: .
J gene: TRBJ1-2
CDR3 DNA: TGTGCCAGCAGCCAGGTGGGCCAAGGCTACACCTTC
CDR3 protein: CASSQVGQGYTF

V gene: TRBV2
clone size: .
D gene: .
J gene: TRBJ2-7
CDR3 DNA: TGTGCCAGCAGCGGGACCACTTCGTCCTACGAGCAGTACTTC
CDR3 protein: CASSGTTSSYEQYF

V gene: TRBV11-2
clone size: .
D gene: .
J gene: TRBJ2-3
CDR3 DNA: TGTGCCAGCAGCTTAGATCTTATAGATACGCAGTATTTT
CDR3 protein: CASSLDLIDTQYF